This T cell receptor beta chain was sequenced in a study of blood T cells in healthy people across ages. Study outcomes and limitations: Estimates of total diversity, which came from one million sequenced T cells, were considered to be underestimates.

To note about this clonotype: No antigen is known for it.

Trimming pared 1 base from V and 2 bases from J, leaving 11 bases between. The CDR3 is made up of 15 amino acids. Germline values: CDR1 SGDLS, CDR2 YYNGEE. A sample-barcoded 5' primer and a J-beta primer mix were used in a second PCR of about 6 to 12 cycles. Every sample gave at least 2.5 million paired-end reads containing CDR3. TCRdb reanalysed the 5' RACE reads using MiXCR and keeps one entry per CDR3 protein. The sample carries 700,000 to 850,000 distinct CDR3 sequences, about 48% recorded once. Sequenced input: blood. The clonotype was recovered from a man older than 75 in good health. The chain links TRBV9 to TRBJ2-3; D may be TRBD1 (5 bases). The CDR3 DNA is TGTGCCAGCAGCGTACAGGGCGGACCCACAGATACGCAGTATTTT. This sequence encodes CASSVQGGPTDTQYF.